This T cell receptor (beta chain) derives from a study of shared clonotypes between healthy human individuals. An even split of each subset's genomic DNA across several immunoSEQ plates was performed. This table comes from immunoSEQ multiplex PCR, and its TCRdb copy is limited to in-frame clones, with some not included. The data show just over 2,000,000 clones, around 96% seen once. Naive CD8 cells comprised CD45RO-negative, CCR7-positively selected cells, excluding terminally differentiated effector memory CD45RA+ cells. The sequence was collected from a man younger than 35 in good health. Sequenced material: naive CD8+ T cells sorted from blood.

The CDR3 DNA follows: TGTGCCAGCAGCTTAGGGACAGGGGGCCGGATGGGCTACACCTTC. As protein: CASSLGTGGRMGYTF. The gene calls are TRBV13 and TRBJ1-2; 10 bases match TRBD1. V shed 0 bases and J 8 bases; nucleotides not matched to a gene: 6. CDR1 is PRHDT and CDR2 is FYEKMQ in the germline V gene (reference sequence). The CDR3 runs to 15 residues.